Listed below are T cell receptor beta chains from one sample, sequenced in a study of Graves' ophthalmopathy and Graves' hyperthyroidism. TCRdb re-analysed the multiplex PCR reads in MiXCR, keeping a single row per CDR3 protein. The sample holds over 650,000 distinct CDR3 sequences, just over 40% seen once. The sample consisted of peripheral blood. These receptors all stem from an adult man with Graves' ophthalmopathy. Each CDR3 is given with its conserved first and last residue. The D gene is left open where the match is weak. A clone size is listed for some rows: how often the clone was seen (once, few, many), or a class if it is expanded.

d_gene,v_gene,j_gene,abundance,CDR3aa,CDR3nt
TRBD2,TRBV5-6,TRBJ2-5,few,CASSLAGTSIETQYF,TGTGCCAGCAGCTTGGCCGGGACTAGCATAGAGACCCAGTACTTC
TRBD1,TRBV25-1,TRBJ1-6,NA,CASRIQGDMPLHF,TGTGCCAGCAGGATACAGGGGGACATGCCCCTCCACTTT
NA,TRBV2,TRBJ2-7,many,CASSEGVTVTYEQYF,TGTGCCAGCAGTGAAGGTGTGACGGTGACCTACGAGCAGTACTTC
NA,TRBV5-1,TRBJ2-6,many,CASSLAGPRSGANVLTF,TGCGCCAGCAGCTTGGCGGGGCCCCGCTCTGGGGCCAACGTCCTGACTTTC
NA,TRBV6-5,TRBJ2-5,NA,CVSSPRDSTQETQYF,TGTGTCAGCAGTCCCCGGGACTCGACGCAAGAGACCCAGTACTTC
NA,TRBV14,TRBJ2-7,NA,CASSQELGGREQYF,TGTGCCAGCAGCCAAGAATTAGGGGGGCGCGAGCAGTACTTC
NA,TRBV10-3,TRBJ1-1,many,CAIKGLSSTEAFF,TGTGCCATCAAAGGTTTGTCGAGCACTGAAGCTTTCTTT
NA,TRBV11-1,TRBJ2-7,NA,CASSFFGRGPLYEQYF,TGTGCCAGCAGCTTTTTTGGCAGGGGACCCCTCTACGAGCAGTACTTC
NA,TRBV5-1,TRBJ2-5,many,CASSRRDTPHETQYF,TGTGCCAGCAGCCGTCGGGACACCCCTCACGAGACCCAGTACTTC
NA,TRBV6-6,TRBJ1-4,few,CASSLLQGATNEKLFF,TGTGCCAGCAGCTTACTACAGGGTGCAACTAATGAAAAACTGTTTTTT
TRBD1,TRBV6-6,TRBJ2-5,few,CASSPAGGVKTQYF,TGTGCCAGCAGCCCCGCAGGGGGCGTTAAGACCCAGTACTTC
NA,TRBV2,TRBJ1-2,many,CASSELIDGYTF,TGTGCCAGCAGTGAACTTATAGATGGCTACACCTTC
NA,TRBV7-9,TRBJ1-6,NA,CASSLEVGRNSPLHF,TGTGCCAGCAGCTTAGAGGTGGGGAGGAATTCACCCCTCCACTTT
NA,TRBV4-2,TRBJ1-5,many,CASSQDRVQQPQHF,TGTGCCAGCAGCCAAGATAGGGTACAACAGCCCCAGCATTTT
NA,TRBV9,TRBJ2-2,few,CASSHDFTGELFF,TGTGCCAGCAGCCATGACTTTACCGGGGAGCTGTTTTTT
NA,TRBV5-1,TRBJ1-3,medium-sized,CASSAGPGNTIYF,TGTGCCAGCAGCGCTGGGCCCGGAAACACCATATATTTT
NA,TRBV11-2,TRBJ2-5,many,CASSLTQTQETQYF,TGTGCCAGCAGCCTGACCCAAACACAAGAGACCCAGTACTTC
TRBD2,TRBV29-1,TRBJ2-5,many,CSGREGLLQETQYF,TGCAGCGGCCGGGAGGGGCTGCTCCAAGAGACCCAGTACTTC
NA,TRBV27,TRBJ1-4,NA,CASSLNRFPEKLFF,TGTGCCAGCAGTCTAAACAGGTTTCCTGAAAAACTGTTTTTT
TRBD1,TRBV29-1,TRBJ1-1,many,CSVGRRGMVTEAFF,TGCAGCGTAGGCCGCAGGGGGATGGTCACTGAAGCTTTCTTT
NA,TRBV7-2,TRBJ1-6,few,CASSLALRRVDNSPLHF,TGTGCCAGCAGCTTAGCGCTGCGCAGGGTCGATAATTCACCCCTCCACTTT
NA,TRBV29-1,TRBJ2-7,NA,CSLASGSYEQYF,TGCAGCTTAGCCTCGGGCTCCTACGAGCAGTACTTC
NA,TRBV25-1,TRBJ2-2,many,CASTGSGELFF,TGTGCCAGCACGGGATCAGGGGAGCTGTTTTTT
NA,TRBV10-3,TRBJ1-1,NA,CAISEGTSTEAFF,TGTGCCATCAGTGAGGGGACTAGCACTGAAGCTTTCTTT
NA,TRBV10-3,TRBJ2-5,few,CASSYLASKETQYF,TGTGCCAGCAGTTACTTGGCTAGTAAGGAGACCCAGTACTTC
TRBD1,TRBV19,TRBJ1-5,many,CASRRDRGVQPQHF,TGTGCCAGTAGGCGGGACAGGGGAGTCCAGCCCCAGCATTTT
NA,TRBV4-2,TRBJ2-7,few,CASSQSIQGYEQYF,TGTGCCAGCAGCCAAAGTATACAGGGCTACGAGCAGTACTTC
NA,TRBV4-2,TRBJ2-2,few,CASSPGRGRSGELFF,TGTGCCAGCAGCCCCGGCCGAGGGCGTTCCGGGGAGCTGTTTTTT
NA,TRBV10-3,TRBJ2-7,NA,CASSYSNLEGYEQYF,TGTGCCAGCAGTTACTCAAACCTGGAAGGGTACGAGCAGTACTTC
TRBD1,TRBV24-1,TRBJ2-2,NA,CATSEPGQGF,TGTGCCACCAGTGAGCCGGGACAGGGGTTT
NA,TRBV4-1,TRBJ2-2,NA,CATSRGGETGELFF,TGCGCCACCTCCCGAGGGGGGGAAACCGGGGAGCTGTTTTTT
NA,TRBV15,TRBJ2-7,NA,CAICSATTYEQYF,NA
NA,TRBV3-1,TRBJ1-2,many,CASSTLTDSRLGYTF,TGTGCCAGCAGCACTTTAACGGACAGCCGACTCGGCTACACCTTC
NA,TRBV12-3/TRBV12-4,TRBJ2-5,NA,CASSLGQLLETQYF,TGTGCCAGCAGTTTAGGGCAGTTACTAGAGACCCAGTACTTC
NA,TRBV7-9,TRBJ1-5,many,CASSIGTGKAQPQHF,TGTGCCAGCAGCATAGGGACGGGAAAGGCTCAGCCCCAGCATTTT
NA,TRBV7-3,TRBJ2-5,NA,CASSSRTVNQETQYF,TGTGCCAGCAGCTCAAGGACAGTTAACCAAGAGACCCAGTACTTC
NA,TRBV25-1,TRBJ1-1,many,CASSEIGVTEAFF,TGTGCCAGCAGTGAAATAGGGGTCACTGAAGCTTTCTTT
NA,TRBV7-9,TRBJ1-1,many,CASSPPRPEAFF,TGTGCCAGCAGCCCACCGAGGCCTGAAGCTTTCTTT
TRBD1,TRBV15,TRBJ2-7,NA,CATSRDNRGDEQYF,TGTGCCACCAGCAGAGACAACAGGGGTGACGAGCAGTACTTC
TRBD1,TRBV19,TRBJ1-6,many,CASSSGQGYNSPLHF,TGTGCCAGTAGTTCGGGACAGGGCTATAATTCACCCCTCCACTTT
NA,TRBV27,TRBJ1-2,NA,CASSLRGGGNYGYTF,TGTGCCAGCAGTTTAAGGGGCGGGGGGAACTATGGCTACACCTTC
NA,TRBV4-1,TRBJ1-2,few,CASSQGSQSIYGYTF,TGCGCCAGCAGCCAAGGATCGCAGAGCATTTATGGCTACACCTTC
TRBD2,TRBV20-1,TRBJ2-7,NA,CSATPSGKYF,TGCAGTGCTACTCCTAGCGGGAAGTACTTC
TRBD2,TRBV10-3,TRBJ2-2,NA,CASTQRGGTGELFF,TGTGCCAGCACCCAACGGGGGGGCACCGGGGAGCTGTTTTTT
NA,TRBV7-9,TRBJ2-5,NA,CASSLQSTAEAQYF,TGTGCCAGCAGCTTGCAGTCGACAGCGGAGGCCCAGTACTTC
TRBD1,TRBV10-2,TRBJ2-5,many,CASSELGQGAEETQYF,TGCGCCAGCAGTGAGTTGGGACAGGGGGCGGAAGAGACCCAGTACTTC
NA,TRBV7-2,TRBJ2-7,NA,CASLIGAYEQYF,TGTGCCAGCCTGATTGGGGCCTACGAGCAGTACTTC
NA,TRBV5-1,TRBJ2-5,NA,CASSSSRAVQETQYF,TGTGCCAGCAGCTCCTCCCGGGCGGTACAAGAGACCCAGTACTTC
NA,TRBV5-1,TRBJ2-5,few,CASSLLPGQSLGGRQETQYF,TGCGCCAGCAGCTTACTACCGGGACAGAGTTTGGGGGGCCGACAAGAGACCCAGTACTTC
TRBD2,TRBV9,TRBJ2-5,many,CASSEGHSSGETQYF,TGTGCCAGCAGCGAAGGACATAGTAGCGGGGAGACCCAGTACTTC
TRBD1,TRBV2,TRBJ2-7,many,CASSRDRGSYEQYF,TGTGCCAGCAGCCGGGACAGGGGTTCCTACGAGCAGTACTTC
TRBD1,TRBV6-5,TRBJ1-6,many,CASSWTGAGPLHF,TGTGCCAGCAGTTGGACAGGGGCGGGACCCCTCCACTTT
TRBD2,TRBV7-2,TRBJ2-5,NA,CASSGQSGGETQYF,TGTGCCAGCAGCGGGCAAAGCGGGGGCGAGACCCAGTACTTC
NA,TRBV18,TRBJ1-2,many,CASSREQGGNGYTF,TGTGCCAGCTCGCGAGAACAGGGAGGTAATGGCTACACCTTC
NA,TRBV12-3/TRBV12-4,TRBJ2-2,many,CASSFSSGFTGELFF,TGTGCCAGCAGTTTCTCAAGCGGGTTCACCGGGGAGCTGTTTTTT